These T cell receptor beta chains were read from a single sample in a study of cytomegalovirus exposure and HLA in healthy donors. Here immunoSEQ multiplex PCR was the method, and the copy in TCRdb shows in-frame clones only, minus some. The profile shows under 200,000 clones, around 79% of them singletons. The sequenced sample consisted of PBMCs. The receptor source for this set is a male donor in good health and CMV-seropositive. Both conserved end residues are part of each CDR3. D genes are given only for firm matches. Expanded clones are given a class, and other clones once, few, many or no size at all.

clone_size: .; j_call: TRBJ1-5; v_call: TRBV6-5; d_call: .; cdr3_nt: TGTGCCAGCAGTCCAGGGTCACGGTCTACTCAGCCCCAGCATTTT; cdr3_aa: CASSPGSRSTQPQHF
clone_size: .; j_call: TRBJ2-5; v_call: TRBV4-3; d_call: .; cdr3_nt: TGCGCCAGCAGCCAAGATAAGCGAGAGACCCAGTACTTC; cdr3_aa: CASSQDKRETQYF
clone_size: .; j_call: TRBJ2-3; v_call: TRBV12-5; d_call: TRBD2; cdr3_nt: TGTGCTAGTGGGGCTACTAGCCCGGGAGGTAAATCAGATACGCAGTATTTT; cdr3_aa: CASGATSPGGKSDTQYF
clone_size: .; j_call: TRBJ1-1; v_call: TRBV7-2; d_call: TRBD1; cdr3_nt: TGTGCCAGCAGCTTACGACAGGGGACCACTGAAGCTTTCTTT; cdr3_aa: CASSLRQGTTEAFF
clone_size: few; j_call: TRBJ1-2; v_call: TRBV7-8; d_call: TRBD1; cdr3_nt: TGTGCCAGCAGCTCGGGACAGCTGTATGGCTACACCTTC; cdr3_aa: CASSSGQLYGYTF
clone_size: .; j_call: TRBJ2-1; v_call: TRBV6-6; d_call: .; cdr3_nt: TGTGCCAGCACCGTTGGGGGCCCTGATGAGCAGTTCTTC; cdr3_aa: CASTVGGPDEQFF
clone_size: .; j_call: TRBJ2-2; v_call: TRBV14; d_call: TRBD2; cdr3_nt: TGTGCCAGCAGCCAAGAGCCCCTAGGACTAGCGGGGATCACCGGGGAGCTGTTTTTT; cdr3_aa: CASSQEPLGLAGITGELFF
clone_size: .; j_call: TRBJ1-1; v_call: TRBV6-5; d_call: TRBD1; cdr3_nt: TGTGCCAGCAGTCACACAGGGGACACTGAAGCTTTCTTT; cdr3_aa: CASSHTGDTEAFF
clone_size: once; j_call: TRBJ2-7; v_call: TRBV6-5; d_call: .; cdr3_nt: TGTGCCAGCAGTACCGACGGCGGAGCCTACGAGCAGTACTTC; cdr3_aa: CASSTDGGAYEQYF
clone_size: few; j_call: TRBJ2-7; v_call: TRBV7-9; d_call: .; cdr3_nt: TGTGCCAGCAGGGCGAGGGTAGGCGACTCCTACGAGCAGTACTTC; cdr3_aa: CASRARVGDSYEQYF
clone_size: .; j_call: TRBJ1-5; v_call: TRBV19; d_call: TRBD1; cdr3_nt: TGTGCCAGTAGTAACCAGGGACAGGGGGCGGTTCAGCCCCAGCATTTT; cdr3_aa: CASSNQGQGAVQPQHF
clone_size: few; j_call: TRBJ2-4; v_call: TRBV20-1; d_call: .; cdr3_nt: TGCAGTGCTCTGGCCAAAAACATTCAGTACTTC; cdr3_aa: CSALAKNIQYF
clone_size: few; j_call: TRBJ2-7; v_call: TRBV21-1; d_call: .; cdr3_nt: TGTGCCAGCAGCAGAGAACAGGGGTTGTACGAGCAGTACTTC; cdr3_aa: CASSREQGLYEQYF
clone_size: .; j_call: TRBJ2-4; v_call: TRBV23-1; d_call: .; cdr3_nt: TGCGCCAGCAGTCCCTCTGGGAGTCATTCAGGACTAGCCAAAAACATTCAGTACTTC; cdr3_aa: CASSPSGSHSGLAKNIQYF
clone_size: .; j_call: TRBJ2-7; v_call: TRBV5-8; d_call: .; cdr3_nt: TGTGCCAGCAAAATCAGCGTTTTCGAGCAGTACTTC; cdr3_aa: CASKISVFEQYF
clone_size: few; j_call: TRBJ2-7; v_call: TRBV6-1; d_call: TRBD2; cdr3_nt: TGTGCCAGCAGTGCCCTAGCGGGGGGGGCTTCCTACGAGCAGTACTTC; cdr3_aa: CASSALAGGASYEQYF
clone_size: .; j_call: TRBJ2-7; v_call: TRBV5-6; d_call: .; cdr3_nt: TGTGCCAGCACCGATTCAACTAGGACAGTCTACTACGAGCAGTACTTC; cdr3_aa: CASTDSTRTVYYEQYF
clone_size: .; j_call: TRBJ1-3; v_call: TRBV30; d_call: .; cdr3_nt: TGTGCCTGGGACAGCGACTCTGGAAACACCATATATTTT; cdr3_aa: CAWDSDSGNTIYF
clone_size: .; j_call: TRBJ2-4; v_call: TRBV7-8; d_call: .; cdr3_nt: TGTGCCAGCAGCCCATACAGGGTTGAGCACAAAAACATTCAGTACTTC; cdr3_aa: CASSPYRVEHKNIQYF
clone_size: .; j_call: TRBJ1-1; v_call: TRBV6-5; d_call: TRBD1; cdr3_nt: TGTGCCAGCAGTTACTCGATGGGACAGGGGGAGACTTTCTTT; cdr3_aa: CASSYSMGQGETFF